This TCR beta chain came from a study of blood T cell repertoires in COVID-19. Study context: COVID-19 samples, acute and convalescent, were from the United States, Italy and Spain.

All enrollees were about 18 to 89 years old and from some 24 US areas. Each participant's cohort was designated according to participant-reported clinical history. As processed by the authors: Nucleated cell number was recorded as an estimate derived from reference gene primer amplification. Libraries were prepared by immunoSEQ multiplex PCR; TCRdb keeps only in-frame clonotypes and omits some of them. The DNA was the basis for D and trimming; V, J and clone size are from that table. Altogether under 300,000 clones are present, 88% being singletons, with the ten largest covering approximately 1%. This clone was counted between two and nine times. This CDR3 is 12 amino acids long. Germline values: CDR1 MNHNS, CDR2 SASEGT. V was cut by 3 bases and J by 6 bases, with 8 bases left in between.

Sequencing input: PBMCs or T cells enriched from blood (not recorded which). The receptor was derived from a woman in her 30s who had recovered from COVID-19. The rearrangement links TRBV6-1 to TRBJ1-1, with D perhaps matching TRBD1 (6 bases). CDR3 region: CASSDEGAEAFF. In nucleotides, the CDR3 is TGTGCCAGCAGTGACGAGGGGGCTGAAGCTTTCTTT.